The 10 T cell receptor beta chains below were found in one sample sequenced in a study of cytotoxic CD8 clonotypes in ibrutinib-treated CLL. Produced via immunoSEQ multiplex PCR; TCRdb's table is partial and in-frame only. The sample includes roughly 4,200 clones, 83% of them seen just once. Material: PBMCs, obtained before ibrutinib treatment. These receptors all come from a human donor with chronic lymphocytic leukemia.

This chain connects TRBV29-1 to TRBJ1-1; no definite D call. CDR1 SQVTM and CDR2 ANQGSEA come from the germline V gene. The CDR3 loop spans 13 amino acids. V was pared by 7 bases and J by 1 base, with 13 bases between. CDR3 nucleotides: TGCAGCGCTGATAGAGGCAGGAACACTGAAGCTTTCTTT. Encoded protein: CSADRGRNTEAFF.

The chain links TRBV5-5 to TRBJ1-5; 9 nucleotides match TRBD1. Trimming at V came to 4 bases and at J to 2 bases, leaving 7 bases not matched to a gene. The CDR3 spans 16 residues. Germline CDR1 is SGHKS and CDR2 is YYEKEE (reference sequence). The chain's CDR3 is CASSAGQGIGNQPQHF. CDR3 in DNA: TGTGCCAGCAGCGCTGGACAGGGGATCGGCAATCAGCCCCAGCATTTT.

This clone was seen more than once but under ten times. This chain uses TRBV7-9 with TRBJ1-2; D unclear. The germline V and J ends were trimmed by 1 base and 6 bases, with 9 bases remaining between them. CDR1 SEHNR and CDR2 FQNEAQ come from the germline V gene (reference sequence). The CDR3 has 13 amino acids. CDR3 in amino acids: CASSLDNDNGYTF. In DNA form, the CDR3 reads TGTGCCAGCAGCTTAGACAACGACAATGGCTACACCTTC. The entire variable domain, with the rest obtained from reference TRBV7-9 and TRBJ1-2, is as follows: DTGVSQNPRHKITKRGQNVTFRCDPISEHNRLYWYRQTLGQGPEFLTYFQNEAQLEKSRLLSDRFSAERPKGSFSTLEIQRTEQGDSAMYLCASSLDNDNGYTFGSGTRLTVV.

This clone was seen a handful of times. The chain is built from TRBV4-2 and TRBJ2-5; possibly TRBD2 for D (6 bases). V gave up 0 bases and J gave up 2 bases, with 10 bases separating them. This CDR3 is built from 15 residues. Germline V gene lookup returns CDR1 LGHNA and CDR2 YNFKEQ. CDR3 loop: CASSQEAGRQETQYF. In nucleotides, the CDR3 is TGTGCCAGCAGCCAAGAAGCGGGCAGACAAGAGACCCAGTACTTC.

The chain has TRBV28 and TRBJ1-5, with a weak D call TRBD1 (6 bases). The CDR3 is 13 amino acids. V lost 4 bases to trimming and J lost 5 bases, with 9 bases between them. Germline values: CDR1 MDHEN, CDR2 SYDVKM. In nucleotides, the CDR3 is TGTGCCAGCAGTTCTCAGGGGTATCAGCCCCAGCATTTT. It codes for CASSSQGYQPQHF.

This chain links TRBV6-5 with TRBJ2-3; D unclear. Germline V gene sequence: CDR1 MNHEY, CDR2 SVGAGI. The CDR3 has 11 amino acids. V was trimmed by 6 bases and J by 2 bases, leaving 3 bases between them. The CDR3, as DNA: TGTGCCAGCAGCTCCACAGATACGCAGTATTTT. It translates to CASSSTDTQYF.

The gene calls are TRBV6-5 and TRBJ2-5; 8 nucleotides align to TRBD1. Unmatched junction bases numbered 4, after V lost 0 bases and J lost 4 bases. CDR3 size: 15 residues. Per germline, CDR1 MNHEY and CDR2 SVGAGI. The DNA of the CDR3 is TGTGCCAGCAGTTACTCGCCAGGGGGCGCAGAGACCCAGTACTTC. It translates to CASSYSPGGAETQYF.

The chain recombines TRBV11-3 with TRBJ2-1; 14 nucleotides agree with TRBD2. Germline V gene sequence: CDR1 SGHNT, CDR2 YENEEA. V was clipped by 5 bases and J by 7 bases; unmatched bases: 4. The CDR3 has 15 amino acids. The CDR3 sequence: CASSRGLAGVNEQFF. The DNA of the CDR3 is TGTGCCAGCAGCCGGGGACTAGCGGGAGTTAATGAGCAGTTCTTC.

This clone has just one count. The chain is built from TRBV7-9 and TRBJ2-1, with a weak D call TRBD2 (6 bases). CDR1 SEHNR and CDR2 FQNEAQ come from the germline V gene (reference sequence). V was shortened by 2 bases and J by 8 bases, with 13 bases between the two germline ends. The CDR3 has 14 residues. The CDR3 DNA follows: TGTGCCAGCAGCTTAATGTCTAGCGTGTATGAGCAGTTCTTC. It yields the protein CASSLMSSVYEQFF. Combining the CDR3 with reference TRBV7-9 and TRBJ2-1 gives the whole variable domain DTGVSQNPRHKITKRGQNVTFRCDPISEHNRLYWYRQTLGQGPEFLTYFQNEAQLEKSRLLSDRFSAERPKGSFSTLEIQRTEQGDSAMYLCASSLMSSVYEQFFGPGTRLTVL.

This clone has only one observation. A read error may produce the germline difference seen at one junction end. The rearrangement joins TRBV4-1 to TRBJ1-4; possible D gene TRBD1, 5 bases. This CDR3 contains 14 residues. Germline loops: CDR1 MGHRA, CDR2 YSYEKL. The CDR3, as DNA: TGCGCCAGCAGCCAGGGACGAGGGGCCGACAGTCGATATTTT. This codes for CASSQGRGADSRYF.